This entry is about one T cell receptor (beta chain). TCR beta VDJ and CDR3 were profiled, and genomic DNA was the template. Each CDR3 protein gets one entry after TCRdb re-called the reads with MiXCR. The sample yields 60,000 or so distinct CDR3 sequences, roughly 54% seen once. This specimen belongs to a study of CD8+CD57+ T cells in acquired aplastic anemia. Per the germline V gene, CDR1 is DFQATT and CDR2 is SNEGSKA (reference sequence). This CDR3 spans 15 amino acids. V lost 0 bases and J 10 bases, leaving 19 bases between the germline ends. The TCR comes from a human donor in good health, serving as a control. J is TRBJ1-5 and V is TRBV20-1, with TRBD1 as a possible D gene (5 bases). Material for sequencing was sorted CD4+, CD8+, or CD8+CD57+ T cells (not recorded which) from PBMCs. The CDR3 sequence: CSARDQNGATGPQHF. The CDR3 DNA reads TGCAGTGCTAGAGATCAAAACGGGGCCACAGGACCCCAGCATTTT.